This is a list of T cell receptor beta chains from one sample in a study of T cell repertoires in cytomegalovirus infection. TCRdb fed the reads into MiXCR, producing one record per CDR3 protein. This table holds 200,000 or so distinct CDR3 sequences, roughly 20% found once. Sequenced sample: PBMCs. Source of these receptors: a human donor in good health (CMV status not recorded). Some clones in this sample may be carry-over from other donors' samples. Each CDR3 is given with its conserved first and last residue. Each record gives: D gene, clone size, V gene, J gene, CDR3 protein, CDR3 DNA. A D gene is named only where the DNA matches it firmly. Size tells how often a clone was seen (once, few, many) or the class of an expanded clone, and some rows leave it out.

>.|.|TRBV5-1|TRBJ2-5
CASSFTSDQETQYF
TGCGCCAGCAGCTTCACGTCAGACCAAGAGACCCAGTACTTC
>.|.|TRBV7-3|TRBJ2-6
CASSTDSSGANVLTF
TGTGCCAGCAGCACGGATAGCTCTGGGGCCAACGTCCTGACTTTC
>TRBD2|many|TRBV7-2|TRBJ2-5
CASSFWTSGRGETQYF
TGTGCCAGCAGCTTCTGGACTAGCGGGAGGGGGGAGACCCAGTACTTC
>.|.|TRBV6-2/TRBV6-3|TRBJ1-2
CASSPVGANYGYTF
TGTGCCAGCAGTCCGGTCGGTGCTAACTATGGCTACACCTTC
>.|.|TRBV6-5|TRBJ1-2
CASRIQGVDGYTF
TGTGCCAGCAGAATTCAGGGTGTAGATGGCTACACCTTC
>TRBD1|.|TRBV7-6|TRBJ1-4
CASSLAPTGAEKLFF
TGTGCCAGCAGCTTAGCCCCGACAGGGGCCGAAAAACTGTTTTTT
>TRBD2|.|TRBV6-6|TRBJ2-1
CASSYSLAGDYSYNEQFF
TGTGCCAGCAGTTACTCACTAGCGGGGGATTACTCCTACAATGAGCAGTTCTTC
>.|.|TRBV5-8|TRBJ2-7
CASSLASTGGDSYEQYF
TGTGCCAGCAGCTTGGCCTCGACTGGCGGGGACTCCTACGAGCAGTACTTC
>.|.|TRBV5-1|TRBJ2-7
CASSVGAGWSNEQYF
TGCGCCAGCAGCGTGGGGGCAGGGTGGTCCAACGAGCAGTACTTC
>.|few|TRBV12-3/TRBV12-4|TRBJ2-1
CASSVHTSYNEQFF
TGTGCCAGCAGTGTACATACGTCCTACAATGAGCAGTTCTTC
>.|.|TRBV7-4|TRBJ1-1
CANGRGMNTVAFF
TGTGCCAATGGCCGGGGGATGAACACTGTAGCTTTCTTT
>TRBD1|.|TRBV5-1|TRBJ2-2
CASSFARGTGELFF
TGCGCCAGCAGCTTTGCCAGGGGGACCGGGGAGCTGTTTTTT
>TRBD1|.|TRBV24-1|TRBJ2-7
CATSDSGTATYEQYF
TGTGCCACCAGTGATTCCGGGACAGCTACCTACGAGCAGTACTTC
>.|.|TRBV12-3/TRBV12-4|TRBJ1-1
CATSLINTEAFF
TGTGCCACTTCATTAATTAACACTGAAGCTTTCTTT
>.|.|TRBV28|TRBJ2-5
CASTLTAGTGLETQYF
TGTGCCAGCACCTTAACGGCAGGGACGGGGTTAGAGACCCAGTACTTC
>.|few|TRBV20-1|TRBJ1-1
CSARAGGRDTEAFF
TGCAGTGCTAGAGCGGGGGGCCGGGACACTGAAGCTTTCTTT
>.|.|TRBV6-2/TRBV6-3|TRBJ2-1
CASKSRDSAYNEQFF
TGTGCCAGCAAAAGCCGGGACTCCGCCTACAATGAGCAGTTCTTC
>.|.|TRBV2|TRBJ2-2
CASIRGRYTGELFF
TGTGCCAGCATCCGAGGCAGATACACCGGGGAGCTGTTTTTT
>.|.|TRBV28|TRBJ2-2
CASTPSDRGFLGELFF
TGTGCCAGCACCCCCTCGGACAGAGGGTTTCTGGGGGAGCTGTTTTTT
>.|.|TRBV25-1|TRBJ2-1
CASSEWGLGSYNEQFF
TGTGCCAGCAGTGAATGGGGGTTAGGCTCCTACAATGAGCAGTTCTTC
>TRBD1|many|TRBV7-2|TRBJ1-1
CASSKVPGQGWNTEAFF
TGTGCCAGCAGCAAGGTCCCGGGACAGGGTTGGAACACTGAAGCTTTCTTT
>TRBD2|.|TRBV29-1|TRBJ2-5
CSVVASGKETQYF
TGCAGCGTGGTGGCTAGCGGGAAGGAGACCCAGTACTTC
>TRBD1|many|TRBV2|TRBJ1-5
CASSLRQGRDQPQHF
TGTGCCAGCAGCTTACGACAGGGGAGAGATCAGCCCCAGCATTTT
>.|.|TRBV19|TRBJ2-1
CASRGTGEQFF
TGTGCCAGCAGGGGTACCGGTGAGCAGTTCTTC
>.|.|TRBV6-6|TRBJ2-6
CASSHDFSGANVLTF
TGTGCCAGCAGTCATGACTTCTCTGGGGCCAACGTCCTGACTTTC
>.|few|TRBV27|TRBJ1-1
CASSGAGNTEAFF
TGTGCCAGCAGTGGGGCTGGGAACACTGAAGCTTTCTTT
>TRBD2|many|TRBV7-9|TRBJ2-2
CASSLGTSGFTGELFF
TGTGCCAGCAGCTTAGGGACTAGCGGATTCACCGGGGAGCTGTTTTTT
>TRBD1|many|TRBV7-8|TRBJ2-5
CASSYGTGTLGETQYF
TGTGCCAGCAGCTACGGGACAGGGACGCTCGGGGAGACCCAGTACTTC
>TRBD2|many|TRBV7-2|TRBJ2-1
CASSPLPGLAGVNEQFF
TGTGCCAGCAGCCCATTACCGGGACTAGCGGGAGTAAATGAGCAGTTCTTC
>TRBD2|.|TRBV9|TRBJ2-3
CASNVGEREIPDTQYF
TGTGCCAGCAACGTAGGCGAGCGGGAGATCCCAGATACGCAGTATTTT
>.|few|TRBV5-1|TRBJ2-7
CASRDRLDEQYF
TGCGCCAGCAGAGACAGGCTTGACGAGCAGTACTTC
>.|many|TRBV12-3/TRBV12-4|TRBJ2-7
CASSFGGAGEQYF
TGTGCCAGCAGTTTTGGCGGGGCCGGCGAGCAGTACTTC
>TRBD1|.|TRBV27|TRBJ1-3
CASRPGQGYNTIYF
TGTGCCAGCAGACCGGGACAGGGTTACAACACCATATATTTT
>.|few|TRBV12-3/TRBV12-4|TRBJ2-3
CASTKLGGTTDTQYF
TGTGCCAGCACAAAACTTGGGGGGACCACAGATACGCAGTATTTT
>.|.|TRBV20-1|TRBJ1-2
CSANPRDYGYTF
TGCAGTGCCAACCCCAGAGACTATGGCTACACCTTC
>TRBD1|.|TRBV10-3|TRBJ1-4
CAISVGTGANEKLFF
TGTGCCATCAGTGTCGGTACAGGGGCGAATGAAAAACTGTTTTTT
>TRBD2|.|TRBV20-1|TRBJ2-5
CSARDFRLAGKETQYF
TGCAGTGCTAGAGACTTTAGACTAGCGGGGAAAGAGACCCAGTACTTC
>TRBD1|.|TRBV24-1|TRBJ1-1
CATGGDRVARLYTEAFF
TGTGCCACCGGAGGAGACAGGGTGGCCCGACTATACACTGAAGCTTTCTTT
>TRBD2|many|TRBV7-2|TRBJ2-1
CASSLGLAVSNEQFF
TGTGCCAGCAGCCTCGGACTAGCGGTCTCCAATGAGCAGTTCTTC
>.|many|TRBV7-8|TRBJ2-2
CASSFGDTNTGELFF
TGTGCCAGCAGCTTTGGTGACACGAACACCGGGGAGCTGTTTTTT
>.|few|TRBV6-2/TRBV6-3|TRBJ2-7
CASKFFDEQYF
TGTGCCAGCAAATTCTTCGACGAGCAGTACTTC
>.|.|TRBV9|TRBJ2-1
CASSVGDYNEQFF
TGTGCCAGCAGCGTAGGGGACTACAATGAGCAGTTCTTC
>TRBD1|.|TRBV4-1|TRBJ1-1
CASSHLSTGWNTEAFF
TGCGCCAGCAGCCATCTATCGACAGGGTGGAACACTGAAGCTTTCTTT
>.|many|TRBV7-9|TRBJ1-1
CASSSGRLRDGPMNTEAFF
TGTGCCAGCAGCTCAGGGAGGTTGAGGGACGGACCCATGAACACTGAAGCTTTCTTT
>TRBD1|few|TRBV4-3|TRBJ1-2
CASSQDRGAYGYTF
TGCGCCAGCAGCCAAGACAGGGGGGCCTATGGCTACACCTTC
>TRBD2|.|TRBV12-3/TRBV12-4|TRBJ2-7
CAGTGLAGDEQYF
TGTGCCGGAACGGGACTAGCGGGAGACGAGCAGTACTTC
>TRBD1|many|TRBV7-2|TRBJ1-1
CASRDRDLYTEAFF
TGTGCCAGCAGGGACAGGGATCTGTACACTGAAGCTTTCTTT
>.|.|TRBV23-1|TRBJ2-1
CASSHRHSPYNEQFF
TGCGCCAGCAGTCACAGGCACAGCCCCTACAATGAGCAGTTCTTC
>.|many|TRBV14|TRBJ1-5
CASSLGSQPQHF
TGTGCCAGCAGCCTGGGATCCCAGCCCCAGCATTTT
>TRBD1|.|TRBV28|TRBJ2-7
CASSITGASYEQYF
TGTGCCAGCAGTATCACAGGGGCCTCCTACGAGCAGTACTTC
>.|many|TRBV7-2|TRBJ2-3
CASSSRSGTPNTQYF
TGTGCCAGCAGCTCTCGTTCCGGGACTCCGAATACGCAGTATTTT
>.|many|TRBV7-2|TRBJ2-3
CASSLNIGGPDTQYF
TGTGCCAGCAGCTTGAACATCGGCGGACCAGATACGCAGTATTTT
>.|many|TRBV7-2|TRBJ2-3
CASSLLDTQYF
TGTGCCAGCAGCTTACTCGATACGCAGTATTTT
>.|few|TRBV7-6|TRBJ2-5
CASSKSGQETQYF
TGTGCCAGCAGCAAGAGCGGGCAAGAGACCCAGTACTTC
>.|.|TRBV7-2|TRBJ1-2
CASSLEAESAYGYTF
TGTGCCAGCAGCTTAGAGGCCGAGTCCGCCTATGGCTACACCTTC
>TRBD1|many|TRBV7-9|TRBJ2-5
CASSKLLPGQGGEETQYF
TGTGCCAGCAGCAAATTGCTCCCGGGACAGGGGGGGGAAGAGACCCAGTACTTC
>.|.|TRBV23-1|TRBJ2-4
CASSQSKVPKAKNIQYF
TGCGCCAGCAGTCAATCGAAGGTCCCAAAAGCCAAAAACATTCAGTACTTC